Included here is one TCR beta chain sequence, with context. Trimming removed 0 bases from V and 4 bases from J, with 9 bases in between. The germline CDR1 and CDR2 sequences are SGHTA and FQGTGA. The CDR3 runs 14 residues. This entry comes from a study of blood T cell repertoires in COVID-19. Study as a whole: Material from acute and convalescent COVID-19 was sourced from the United States, Italy and Spain. PBMCs, B-cell-depleted T cells, or T cells provided the cDNA or gDNA that made up the material.

Data came from immunoSEQ multiplex PCR; TCRdb stores just in-frame clones and leaves some out. The sample contains about 210,000 clones, approximately 91% of which appear only once. The V call is TRBV7-3, the J call TRBJ1-1; D is ambiguous. This sequence originates from a woman aged 40-49 years with acute or convalescent COVID-19. The material sequenced was peripheral blood. The CDR3 DNA reads TGTGCCAGCAGCTTAACTGCGAGGAGCACTGAAGCTTTCTTT. It codes for CASSLTARSTEAFF.